This T cell receptor beta chain originates from a study of blood T cell repertoires in COVID-19. Study at large: Acute and convalescent COVID-19 specimens originated in the United States, Italy and Spain. From T cells, B-cell-depleted T cells, or PBMCs came the material, which was cDNA or gDNA.

Trimming shortened V by 2 bases and J by 4 bases, and 14 bases separated the two germline ends. The CDR3 covers 15 residues. CDR1 is MNHEY, CDR2 SMNVEV, per germline (reference sequence). Authors' analysis steps: Reference gene primer amplification gave estimated nucleated cell counts. The assay was immunoSEQ multiplex PCR, and TCRdb's table has in-frame clones only and misses some. V and J calls plus clone size are reproduced from that table; the DNA served to infer D and trimming. The sample yields tens of thousands of clones, 80% to 90% seen once. This chain links TRBV27 with TRBJ1-2; possible D gene TRBD1, 6 bases. The TCR sequence derives from a human donor with active COVID-19. The donor label of this sample is uncertain. Sequencing was done on a sample of peripheral blood. CDR3 loop: CASSLGGGAVYGYTF. DNA of the CDR3: TGTGCCAGCAGTTTAGGTGGGGGCGCGGTCTATGGCTACACCTTC.